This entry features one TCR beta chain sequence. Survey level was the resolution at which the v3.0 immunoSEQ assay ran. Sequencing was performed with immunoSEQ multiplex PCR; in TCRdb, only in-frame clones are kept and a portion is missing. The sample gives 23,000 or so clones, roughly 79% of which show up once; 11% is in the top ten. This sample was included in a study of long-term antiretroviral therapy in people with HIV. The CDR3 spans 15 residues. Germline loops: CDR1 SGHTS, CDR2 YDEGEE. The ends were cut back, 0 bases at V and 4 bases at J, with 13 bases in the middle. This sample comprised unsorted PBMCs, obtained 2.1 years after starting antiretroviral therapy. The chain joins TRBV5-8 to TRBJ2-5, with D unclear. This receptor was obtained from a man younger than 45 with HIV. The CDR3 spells CASSLEARTSETQYF. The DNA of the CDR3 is TGTGCCAGCAGCTTGGAGGCGCGTACTTCAGAGACCCAGTACTTC.